This T cell receptor (beta chain) originates from a study of shared clonotypes between healthy human individuals. Terminally differentiated effector memory CD45RA+ cells were excluded by CCR7 positive selection of CD45RO-negative cells. The CDR3 extends over 15 amino acids. CDR1 is MNHEY and CDR2 is SVGAGI in the germline V gene. The trim removed 6 bases at V and 0 bases at J, leaving 6 bases unmatched. Once extracted for a subset, genomic DNA was divided evenly among several immunoSEQ plates. Repertoires were generated with immunoSEQ multiplex PCR, while TCRdb's copy carries only in-frame clones and drops some. The sample carries 550,000 to 750,000 clones, nearly 97% recorded once.

This chain uses TRBV6-5 with TRBJ2-7; 9 bases are a match to TRBD2. The source material was naive CD8+ T cells sorted from blood. This receptor was taken from a woman in her twenties or thirties in good health. The CDR3 coding sequence is TGTGCCAGCAGCCCGACTAGCGGACGCTCCTACGAGCAGTACTTC. It specifies CASSPTSGRSYEQYF.